The T cell receptor beta chain under discussion was sequenced for a study of blood T cell repertoires in COVID-19. Study summary: Samples representing acute and convalescent COVID-19 were sourced from the United States, Italy and Spain. PBMCs, B-cell-depleted T cells, or T cells were the source of the cDNA or gDNA that made up the material.

Per the original methods: Quantification of nucleated cells was approximated via reference gene primer amplification. Assay used: immunoSEQ multiplex PCR; TCRdb lists only in-frame clones, some missing. V and J calls plus clone size are reproduced from that table; the DNA served to infer D and trimming. The sample shows more than 200,000 clones, about 83% of them seen only once. The clonotype originates from a man aged 35 to 55 with active or convalescent COVID-19. Sequencing was done on a sample of peripheral blood.

CDR3: CASSVAEKPGTEAFF. The CDR3 DNA follows: TGTGCCAGCAGCGTTGCTGAGAAACCGGGCACTGAAGCTTTCTTT. V is TRBV9 and J is TRBJ1-1; D is ambiguous. Germline CDR1 and CDR2: SGDLS and YYNGEE. The CDR3 totals 15 residues. V gave up 2 bases and J gave up 4 bases, with 15 bases separating them.